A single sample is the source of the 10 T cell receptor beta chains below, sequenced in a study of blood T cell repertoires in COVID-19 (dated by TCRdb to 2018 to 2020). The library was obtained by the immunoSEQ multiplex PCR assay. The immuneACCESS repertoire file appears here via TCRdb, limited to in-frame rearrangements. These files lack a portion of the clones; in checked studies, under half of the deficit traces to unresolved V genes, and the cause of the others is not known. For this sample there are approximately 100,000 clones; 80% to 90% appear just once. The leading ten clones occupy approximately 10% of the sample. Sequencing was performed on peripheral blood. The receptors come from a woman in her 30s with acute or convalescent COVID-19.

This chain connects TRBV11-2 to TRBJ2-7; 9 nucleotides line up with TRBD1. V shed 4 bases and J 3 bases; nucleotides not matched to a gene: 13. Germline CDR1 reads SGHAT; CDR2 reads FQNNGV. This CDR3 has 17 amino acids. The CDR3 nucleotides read TGTGCCAGCAGCTCTCCAACGACTGACAGGGGGGACTACGAGCAGTACTTC. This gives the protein CASSSPTTDRGDYEQYF.

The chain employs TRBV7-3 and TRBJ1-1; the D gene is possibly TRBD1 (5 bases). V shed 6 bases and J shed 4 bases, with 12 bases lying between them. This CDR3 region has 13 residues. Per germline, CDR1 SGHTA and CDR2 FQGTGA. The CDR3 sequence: CASSSGRATEAFF. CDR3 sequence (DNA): TGTGCCAGCAGTTCAGGGAGGGCCACTGAAGCTTTCTTT.

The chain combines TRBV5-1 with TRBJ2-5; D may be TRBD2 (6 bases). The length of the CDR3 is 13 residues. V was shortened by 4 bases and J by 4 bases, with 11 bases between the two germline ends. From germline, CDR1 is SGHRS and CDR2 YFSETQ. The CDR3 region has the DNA TGCGCCAGCAGCCTTAGCGGAGGAGAGACCCAGTACTTC. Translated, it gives CASSLSGGETQYF.

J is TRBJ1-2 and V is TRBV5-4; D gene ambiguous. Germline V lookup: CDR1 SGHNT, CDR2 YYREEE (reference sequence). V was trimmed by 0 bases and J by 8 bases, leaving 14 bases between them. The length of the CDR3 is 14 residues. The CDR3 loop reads CASSLGFGGQGYTF. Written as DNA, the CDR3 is TGTGCCAGCAGCTTGGGGTTCGGAGGGCAAGGCTACACCTTC.

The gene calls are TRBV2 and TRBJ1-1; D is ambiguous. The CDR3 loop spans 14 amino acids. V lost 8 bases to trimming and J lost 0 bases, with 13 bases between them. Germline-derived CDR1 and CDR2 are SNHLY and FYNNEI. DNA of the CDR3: TGTGCCAGCCGTACCGTACGGTTGAACACTGAAGCTTTCTTT. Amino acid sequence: CASRTVRLNTEAFF.

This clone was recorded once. CDR3 sequence: CASSPGRQQGANVLTF. CDR3 coding DNA: TGTGCCAGCTCACCAGGAAGACAGCAAGGGGCCAACGTCCTGACTTTC. The chain links TRBV18 to TRBJ2-6; D perhaps matches TRBD1 (5 bases). V lost 2 bases, J lost 4 bases, and 12 bases lay in between. The length of the CDR3 is 16 residues. CDR1 KGHSH and CDR2 LQKENI come from the germline V gene. Based on the CDR3 plus reference TRBV18 and TRBJ2-6, the full variable domain is NAGVMQNPRHLVRRRGQEARLRCSPMKGHSHVYWYRQLPEEGLKFMVYLQKENIIDESGMPKERFSAEFPKEGPSILRIQQVVRGDSAAYFCASSPGRQQGANVLTFGAGSRLTVL.

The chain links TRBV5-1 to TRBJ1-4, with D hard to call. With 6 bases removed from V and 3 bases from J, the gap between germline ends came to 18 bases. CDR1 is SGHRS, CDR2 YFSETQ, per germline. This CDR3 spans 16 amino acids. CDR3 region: CASNLGLSAPNEKLFF. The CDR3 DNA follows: TGCGCCAGCAACTTAGGACTCTCGGCCCCTAATGAAAAACTGTTTTTT.

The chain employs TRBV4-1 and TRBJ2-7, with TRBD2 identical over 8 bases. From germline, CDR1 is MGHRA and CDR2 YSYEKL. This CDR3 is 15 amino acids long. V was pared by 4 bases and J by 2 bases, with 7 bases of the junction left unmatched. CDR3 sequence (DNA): TGCGCCAGCAGCCGAGGCGGGGGGAGTCCCTACGAGCAGTACTTC. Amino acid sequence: CASSRGGGSPYEQYF.

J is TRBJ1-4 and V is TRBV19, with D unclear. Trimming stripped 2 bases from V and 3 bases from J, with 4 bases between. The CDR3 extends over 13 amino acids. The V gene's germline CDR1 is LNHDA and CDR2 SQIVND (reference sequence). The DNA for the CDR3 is TGTGCCAGTAGTATATCCTCTAATGAAAAACTGTTTTTT. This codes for CASSISSNEKLFF. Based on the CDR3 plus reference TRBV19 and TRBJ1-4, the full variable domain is DGGITQSPKYLFRKEGQNVTLSCEQNLNHDAMYWYRQDPGQGLRLIYYSQIVNDFQKGDIAEGYSVSREKKESFPLTVTSAQKNPTAFYLCASSISSNEKLFFGSGTQLSVL.

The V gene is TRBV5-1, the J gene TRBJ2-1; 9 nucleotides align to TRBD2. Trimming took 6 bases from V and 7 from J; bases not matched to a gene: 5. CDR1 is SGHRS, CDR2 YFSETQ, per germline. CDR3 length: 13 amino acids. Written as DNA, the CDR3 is TGCGCCAGCATGGGACTAGCAGGGAATGAGCAGTTCTTC. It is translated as CASMGLAGNEQFF.